The 17 T cell receptor beta chains in this list originate from one sample, sequenced in a study of T cell clones after liver transplantation. Sequenced by immunoSEQ multiplex PCR; TCRdb stores in-frame clones only, minus some. The sample shows around 100,000 clones, about 81% of them seen only once. Here the sequenced sample was CD4+ T cells from blood, taken before liver transplant. The receptors stem from a human donor who received a liver transplant.

This clone was recorded once. V is TRBV9 and J is TRBJ2-7; 8 bases fit TRBD2. V lost 4 bases, J lost 7 bases, and 13 bases stayed unmatched. The CDR3 totals 15 residues. CDR1 is SGDLS, CDR2 YYNGEE, per germline. In nucleotides, the CDR3 is TGTGCCAGCAGCCCCCAAGCGGGAGCGCTAGATGAGCAGTACTTC. Protein: CASSPQAGALDEQYF.

The J gene is TRBJ2-2, the V gene TRBV4-3; D is ambiguous. Trimming removed 0 bases from V and 4 bases from J, with 6 bases in between. The germline V gene encodes CDR1 LGHNA and CDR2 YSLEER. This CDR3 has 14 amino acids. The CDR3 DNA is TGCGCCAGCAGCCAAGATCCTGGCACCGGGGAGCTGTTTTTT. Translation: CASSQDPGTGELFF.

Concerning this clone itself: This may come from a read error, since a much larger clone is one base off. This chain links TRBV4-1 with TRBJ1-2; 8 bases fit TRBD1. The CDR3 covers 15 residues. In germline, CDR1 is MGHRA, CDR2 YSYEKL. V trimming: 1 base; J trimming: 1 base; junction bases outside the gene matches: 2. CDR3 nucleotides: TGCGCCAGCAGCCAAGCAGGGGGCGATAACTATGGCTACACCTTC. It translates to CASSQAGGDNYGYTF.

J is TRBJ2-3 and V is TRBV10-3, with 8 bases fitting TRBD2. The CDR3 is made up of 17 amino acids. The trim removed 0 bases at V and 0 bases at J, leaving 5 bases unmatched. The V gene's germline CDR1 is ENHRY and CDR2 SYGVKD. The CDR3 region is CAISESLAGLSTDTQYF. CDR3 sequence (DNA): TGTGCCATCAGTGAGTCGTTAGCGGGGTTGAGCACAGATACGCAGTATTTT.

The J gene is TRBJ1-1, the V gene TRBV7-3; TRBD1 might be the D (5 bases). V shed 0 bases and J shed 0 bases, with 8 bases lying between them. The germline V gene encodes CDR1 SGHTA and CDR2 FQGTGA. The length of the CDR3 is 15 residues. The CDR3 DNA sequence: TGTGCCAGCAGCTTAACTGGGACGTTGAACACTGAAGCTTTCTTT. Translated, it gives CASSLTGTLNTEAFF.

The chain couples TRBV6-1 to TRBJ1-4; D is undetermined. V was pared by 1 base and J by 0 bases, with 12 bases between. Germline V lookup: CDR1 MNHNS, CDR2 SASEGT. The CDR3 totals 17 residues. Here the CDR3 DNA reads TGTGCCAGCAGTGAAGGTCTTGGCGGAGCAACTAATGAAAAACTGTTTTTT. This gives the protein CASSEGLGGATNEKLFF.

J is TRBJ1-1 and V is TRBV6-5; D possibly corresponds to TRBD1 (5 bases). The V gene lost 5 bases and the J gene lost 10 bases, with 17 bases spanning the gap. The CDR3 is 13 residues long. Germline loops: CDR1 MNHEY, CDR2 SVGAGI. CDR3 region: CASSRFGASRAFF. CDR3 bases: TGTGCCAGCAGTCGTTTTGGGGCATCGCGAGCTTTCTTT.

This chain links TRBV5-1 with TRBJ2-5; 11 nucleotides match TRBD2. This CDR3 has 16 amino acids. The V segment lost 4 bases and the J segment 2 bases; nucleotides outside the gene matches: 7. The germline CDR1 and CDR2 sequences are SGHRS and YFSETQ. CDR3 region: CASSPGLAEPQETQYF. Here the CDR3 DNA reads TGCGCCAGCAGCCCGGGACTAGCGGAACCTCAAGAGACCCAGTACTTC.

The rearrangement joins TRBV5-1 to TRBJ1-1; 8 bases are a match to TRBD1. V gave up 1 base and J gave up 1 base; unmatched junction bases: 3. This CDR3 contains 15 residues. Germline V gives CDR1 SGHRS, CDR2 YFSETQ. The CDR3 loop reads CASSLLQGGNTEAFF. CDR3 DNA sequence: TGCGCCAGCAGCTTGCTACAGGGGGGGAACACTGAAGCTTTCTTT.

This rearrangement joins TRBV28 to TRBJ2-1, with 9 nucleotides matching TRBD1. After removal of 5 bases from V and 4 bases from J, the junction contained 6 bases not matched to a gene. The CDR3 is 15 amino acids. Germline CDR1 reads MDHEN; CDR2 reads SYDVKM. The CDR3 reads CASSLRDRVYNEQFF. CDR3 DNA: TGTGCCAGCAGTCTCCGGGACAGGGTGTACAATGAGCAGTTCTTC.

CDR3 in DNA: TGTGCCAGTAGTTTCACAGCAGGCGCGCCCACTGAAGCTTTCTTT. Its protein is CASSFTAGAPTEAFF. The chain is built from TRBV19 and TRBJ1-1, with no clear D. The length of the CDR3 is 15 residues. The germline CDR1 and CDR2 sequences are LNHDA and SQIVND (reference sequence). Trimming left V 5 bases short and J 4 bases short, with 17 bases between.

The chain recombines TRBV11-3 with TRBJ2-2; D remains unclear. Germline assignment: CDR1 SGHNT and CDR2 YENEEA. V shed 5 bases and J shed 0 bases, with 7 bases lying between them. The CDR3 has 14 residues. CDR3 in amino acids: CASSPGPNTGELFF. DNA of the CDR3: TGTGCCAGCAGCCCCGGACCGAACACCGGGGAGCTGTTTTTT.

In its sample, this clone was seen many times. The chain employs TRBV19 and TRBJ1-1; 7 bases map to TRBD1. Germline V CDR1 and CDR2: LNHDA, SQIVND (reference sequence). The CDR3 runs 14 residues. The V and J ends lost 1 base and 4 bases, in that order; junction bases with no gene match: 3. The CDR3 DNA is TGTGCCAGTAGTATAGTGAGGGGGCGCACTGAAGCTTTCTTT. As protein: CASSIVRGRTEAFF.

The rearrangement links TRBV10-1 to TRBJ2-3, with D uncertain. Germline V gene data show CDR1 as WNHNN and CDR2 as SYGVQD (reference sequence). Trimming removed 7 bases from V and 4 bases from J, with 6 bases in between. The CDR3 contains 11 residues. Written as DNA, the CDR3 is TGCGCCAGCAACGGTCCAGATACGCAGTATTTT. Translation gives CASNGPDTQYF.

The table lists this clone with a few counts. CDR3 nucleotide sequence: TGTGCCAGCAGCGTCCTGACAGGGGGAAATGGCTACACCTTC. Translating gives CASSVLTGGNGYTF. The J gene is TRBJ1-2, the V gene TRBV9; 9 bases match TRBD1. Germline CDR1 SGDLS, CDR2 YYNGEE. CDR3 size: 14 residues. V gave up 2 bases and J gave up 6 bases; unmatched junction bases: 5.

CDR3 nucleotides: TGTGCCAGCAGTCCCGAGACCAGTCGGGATGAAAAACTGTTTTTT. Translating it yields CASSPETSRDEKLFF. The V gene is TRBV28, the J gene TRBJ1-4; D uncertain. V lost 5 bases and J 6 bases, leaving 16 bases between the germline ends. Germline V lookup: CDR1 MDHEN, CDR2 SYDVKM. There are 15 residues in the CDR3. Based on the CDR3 plus reference TRBV28 and TRBJ1-4, the full variable domain is DVKVTQSSRYLVKRTGEKVFLECVQDMDHENMFWYRQDPGLGLRLIYFSYDVKMKEKGDIPEGYSVSREKKERFSLILESASTNQTSMYLCASSPETSRDEKLFFGSGTQLSVL.

The genes are TRBV11-2 and TRBJ1-5, with D possibly matching TRBD1 (5 bases). Germline V gene sequence: CDR1 SGHAT, CDR2 FQNNGV. V was cut by 0 bases and J by 4 bases, with 10 bases left in between. The CDR3 extends over 15 amino acids. The CDR3 DNA is TGTGCCAGCAGCTTAGATCCGGGGGAAAATCAGCCCCAGCATTTT. It codes for CASSLDPGENQPQHF.